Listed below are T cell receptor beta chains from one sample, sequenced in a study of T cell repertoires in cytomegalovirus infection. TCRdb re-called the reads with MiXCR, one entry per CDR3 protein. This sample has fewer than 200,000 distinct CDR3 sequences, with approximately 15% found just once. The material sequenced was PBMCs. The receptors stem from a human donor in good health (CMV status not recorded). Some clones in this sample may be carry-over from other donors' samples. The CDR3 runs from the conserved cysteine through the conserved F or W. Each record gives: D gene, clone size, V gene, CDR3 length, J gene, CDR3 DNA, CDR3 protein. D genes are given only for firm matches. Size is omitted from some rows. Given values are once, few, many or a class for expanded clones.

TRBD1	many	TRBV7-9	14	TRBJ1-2	TGTGCCAGCGGTCTAGGACAGGGATACTATGGCTACACCTTC	CASGLGQGYYGYTF
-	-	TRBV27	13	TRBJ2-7	TGTGCCAGCAGTTCACCCTTGGGGAACGAGCAGTACTTC	CASSSPLGNEQYF
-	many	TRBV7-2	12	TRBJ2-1	TGTGCCAGCAGCTCCCGGGACAATGAGCAGTTCTTC	CASSSRDNEQFF
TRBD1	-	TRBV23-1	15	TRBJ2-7	TGCGCCAGCAGTCACGGGACAGCCGGAGGCTACGAGCAGTACTTC	CASSHGTAGGYEQYF
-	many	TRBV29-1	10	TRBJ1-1	TGCAGCGTAGGTGTTTTTGAAGCTTTCTTT	CSVGVFEAFF
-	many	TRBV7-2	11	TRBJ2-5	TGTGCCAGCAGCAATCAAGAGACCCAGTACTTC	CASSNQETQYF
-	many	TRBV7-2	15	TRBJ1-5	TGTGCCAGCAGCCTCTCTATAGGGGACAATCAGCCCCAGCATTTT	CASSLSIGDNQPQHF
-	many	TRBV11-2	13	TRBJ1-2	TGTGCCAGCAGCTTAATTACAGGCTATGGCTACACCTTC	CASSLITGYGYTF
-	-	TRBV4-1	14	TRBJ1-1	TGCGCCAGCAGCCATCCCGACGGTATTCTTGAAGCTTTCTTT	CASSHPDGILEAFF
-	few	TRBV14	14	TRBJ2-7	TGTGCCAGCAGCCCCGGGGAGGGGGCGTACGAGCAGTACTTC	CASSPGEGAYEQYF
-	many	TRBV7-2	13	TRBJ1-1	TGTGCCAGCAGCTTATTCGGGGACACTGAAGCTTTCTTT	CASSLFGDTEAFF
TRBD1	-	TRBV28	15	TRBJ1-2	TGTGCCAGCAGCTCATCACTCCGGGACAGCTATGGCTACACCTTC	CASSSSLRDSYGYTF
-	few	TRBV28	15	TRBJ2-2	TGTGCCAGCAGTTTTGCGCCGGAGGAGTGGGGGGAGCTGTTTTTT	CASSFAPEEWGELFF
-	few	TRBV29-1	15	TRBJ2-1	TGCAGCGTCTTTGGGAGCCCCACTTCCTACAATGAGCAGTTCTTC	CSVFGSPTSYNEQFF
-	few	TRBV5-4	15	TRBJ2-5	TGTGCCAGCAGCTTGGGGTTAACGGGGGTTGAGACCCAGTACTTC	CASSLGLTGVETQYF
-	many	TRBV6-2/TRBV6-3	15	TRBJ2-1	TGTGCCAGCAGTTACTTAAAGAGGGTGGGCGATGAGCAGTTCTTC	CASSYLKRVGDEQFF